A single T cell receptor beta chain is shown here with its context. This sample stems from a study of cytomegalovirus exposure and HLA in healthy donors. The CDR3 contains 14 residues. The V and J ends lost 3 bases and 1 base respectively, with 9 bases between them. Germline loops: CDR1 LNHNV, CDR2 YYDKDF (reference sequence). This PCR relied on a set of 60 Vbeta primers and 13 Jbeta primers. TCRdb's table, derived via immunoSEQ multiplex PCR, lists solely in-frame clones and lacks some. The table shows about 200,000 clones, with approximately 78% occurring only once. Sequencing was performed on PBMCs. The source is a woman between 50 and 59 years old in good health and CMV-seropositive. V usage is TRBV15 and J usage is TRBJ1-1; maybe TRBD1 (5 bases). This CDR3 reads CATSSLGGNTEAFF. DNA of the CDR3: TGTGCCACCAGCAGTTTGGGGGGGAACACTGAAGCTTTCTTT.